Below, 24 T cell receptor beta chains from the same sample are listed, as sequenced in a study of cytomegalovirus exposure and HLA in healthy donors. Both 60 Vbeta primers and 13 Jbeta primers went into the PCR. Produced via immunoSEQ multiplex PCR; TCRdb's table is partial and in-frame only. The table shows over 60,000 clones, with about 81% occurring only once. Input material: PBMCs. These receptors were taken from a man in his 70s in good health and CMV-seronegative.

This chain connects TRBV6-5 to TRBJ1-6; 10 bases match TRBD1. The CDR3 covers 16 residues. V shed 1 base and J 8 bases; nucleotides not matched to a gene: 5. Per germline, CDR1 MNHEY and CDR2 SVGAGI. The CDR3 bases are TGTGCCAGCAGTTACTTAGGGACAGGGGTAGATTCACCCCTCCACTTT. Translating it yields CASSYLGTGVDSPLHF.

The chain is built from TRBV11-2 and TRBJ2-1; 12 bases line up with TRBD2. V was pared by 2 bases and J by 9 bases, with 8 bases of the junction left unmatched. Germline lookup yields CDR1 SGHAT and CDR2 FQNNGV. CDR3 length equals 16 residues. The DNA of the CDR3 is TGTGCCAGCAGCTTACCCTCTAGCGGGAGGGACGGTGAGCAGTTCTTC. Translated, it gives CASSLPSSGRDGEQFF.

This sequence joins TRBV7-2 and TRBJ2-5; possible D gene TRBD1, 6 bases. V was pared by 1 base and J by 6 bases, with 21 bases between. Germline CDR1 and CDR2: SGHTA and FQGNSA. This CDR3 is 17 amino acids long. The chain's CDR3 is CASSLEGYGGAGKTQYF. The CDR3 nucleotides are TGTGCCAGCAGCTTAGAAGGCTATGGGGGCGCAGGGAAGACCCAGTACTTC.

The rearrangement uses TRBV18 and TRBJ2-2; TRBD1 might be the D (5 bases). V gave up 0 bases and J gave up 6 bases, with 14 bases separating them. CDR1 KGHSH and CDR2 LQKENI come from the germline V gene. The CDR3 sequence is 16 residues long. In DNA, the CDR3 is TGTGCCAGCTCACCACCCTCGACAGCCTATTCCGGGGAGCTGTTTTTT. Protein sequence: CASSPPSTAYSGELFF.

Written as DNA, the CDR3 is TGCGCCAGCAGCCAAGATAGTGGGGCCTTTAATGAAAAACTGTTTTTT. Protein: CASSQDSGAFNEKLFF. The chain joins TRBV4-1 to TRBJ1-4; D possibly corresponds to TRBD1 (5 bases). Per germline, CDR1 MGHRA and CDR2 YSYEKL. The germline V and J ends were trimmed by 0 bases and 4 bases, with 12 bases remaining between them. The CDR3 runs to 16 residues.

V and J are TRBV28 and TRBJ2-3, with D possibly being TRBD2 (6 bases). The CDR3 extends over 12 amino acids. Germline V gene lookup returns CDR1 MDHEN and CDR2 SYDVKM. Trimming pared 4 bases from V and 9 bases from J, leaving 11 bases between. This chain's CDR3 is CASSSGLQTQYF. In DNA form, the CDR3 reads TGTGCCAGCAGTTCGGGACTCCAAACGCAGTATTTT.

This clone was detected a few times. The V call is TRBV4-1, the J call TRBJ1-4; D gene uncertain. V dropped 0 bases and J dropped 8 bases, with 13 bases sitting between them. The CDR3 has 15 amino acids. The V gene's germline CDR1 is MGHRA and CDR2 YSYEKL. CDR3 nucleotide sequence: TGCGCCAGCAGCCAAGAGGGCAGAACGTGGGAAAAACTGTTTTTT. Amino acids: CASSQEGRTWEKLFF.

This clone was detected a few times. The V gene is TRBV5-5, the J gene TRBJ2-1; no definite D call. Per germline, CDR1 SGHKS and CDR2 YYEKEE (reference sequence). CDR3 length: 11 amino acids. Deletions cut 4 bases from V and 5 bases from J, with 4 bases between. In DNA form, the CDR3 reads TGTGCCAGCAGCCAGAACAATGAGCAGTTCTTC. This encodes CASSQNNEQFF.

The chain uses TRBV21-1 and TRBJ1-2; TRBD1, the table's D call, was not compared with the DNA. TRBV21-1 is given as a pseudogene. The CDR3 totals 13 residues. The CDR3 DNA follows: TGTGCCAGCAGCTCCCCACCAGGGGTTGGCTACACCTTC. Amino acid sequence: CASSSPPGVGYTF.

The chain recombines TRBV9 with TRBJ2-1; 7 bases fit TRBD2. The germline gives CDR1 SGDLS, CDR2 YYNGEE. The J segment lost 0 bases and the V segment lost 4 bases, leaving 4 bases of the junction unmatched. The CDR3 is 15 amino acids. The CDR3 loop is CASSLGGNSYNEQFF. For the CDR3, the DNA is TGTGCCAGCAGCCTCGGGGGGAACTCCTACAATGAGCAGTTCTTC.

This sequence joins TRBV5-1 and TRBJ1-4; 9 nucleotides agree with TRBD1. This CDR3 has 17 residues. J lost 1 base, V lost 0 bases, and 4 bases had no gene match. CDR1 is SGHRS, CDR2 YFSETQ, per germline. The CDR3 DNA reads TGCGCCAGCAGCTTGGTACAGGGGGCAGGAACTAATGAAAAACTGTTTTTT. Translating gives CASSLVQGAGTNEKLFF.

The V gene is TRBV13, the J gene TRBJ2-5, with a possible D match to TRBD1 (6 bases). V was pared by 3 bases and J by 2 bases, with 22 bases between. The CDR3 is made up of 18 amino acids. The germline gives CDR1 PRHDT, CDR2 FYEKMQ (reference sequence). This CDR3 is CASSFVLAPPGQQETQYF. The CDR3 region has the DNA TGTGCCAGCAGCTTCGTATTGGCCCCTCCGGGACAACAAGAGACCCAGTACTTC.

Written as DNA, the CDR3 is TGTGCCATCAGTGAGCCCGGACAGGGATCCTACAATGAGCAGTTCTTC. It translates to CAISEPGQGSYNEQFF. The chain couples TRBV10-3 to TRBJ2-1, with TRBD1 matching over 8 bases. The germline V gene has CDR1 ENHRY and CDR2 SYGVKD. This CDR3 spans 16 amino acids. Unmatched junction bases numbered 4, after V lost 2 bases and J lost 1 base.

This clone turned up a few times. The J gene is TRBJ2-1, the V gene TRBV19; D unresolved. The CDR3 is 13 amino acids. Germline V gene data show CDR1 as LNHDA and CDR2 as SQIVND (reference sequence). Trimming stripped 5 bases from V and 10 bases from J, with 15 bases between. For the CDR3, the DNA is TGTGCCAGTAGTTGGAGTAGCCCTGGGGAGCAGTTCTTC. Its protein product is CASSWSSPGEQFF.

The CDR3 here is CASSYGGPRDEQYF. The CDR3 DNA follows: TGTGCCAGCAGTTACGGCGGCCCTCGGGACGAGCAGTACTTC. The V and J genes are TRBV6-6 and TRBJ2-7, with D unresolved. The germline CDR1 and CDR2 sequences are MNHNY and SVGAGI (reference sequence). Trimming pared 2 bases from V and 5 bases from J, leaving 13 bases between. The CDR3 covers 14 residues.

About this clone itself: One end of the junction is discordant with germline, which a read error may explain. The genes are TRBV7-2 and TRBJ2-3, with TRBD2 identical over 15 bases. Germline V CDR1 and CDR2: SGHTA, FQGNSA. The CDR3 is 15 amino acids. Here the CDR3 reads CAGSSGLAGGDTQYF. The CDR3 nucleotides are TGTGCCGGCAGCTCCGGACTAGCGGGGGGGGATACGCAGTATTTT. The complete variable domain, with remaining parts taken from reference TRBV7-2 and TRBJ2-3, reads GAGVSQSPSNKVTEKGKDVELRCDPISGHTALYWYRQSLGQGLEFLIYFQGNSAPDKSGLPSDRFSAERTGGSVSTLTIQRTQQEDSAVYLCAGSSGLAGGDTQYFGPGTRLTVL.

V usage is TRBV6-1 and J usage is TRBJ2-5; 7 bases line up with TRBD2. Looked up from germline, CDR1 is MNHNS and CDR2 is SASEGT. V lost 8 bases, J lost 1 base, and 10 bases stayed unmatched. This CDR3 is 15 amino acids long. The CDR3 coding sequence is TGTGCCAGCTTTTCGTGGGGGGGTCCCCAAGAGACCCAGTACTTC. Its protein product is CASFSWGGPQETQYF.

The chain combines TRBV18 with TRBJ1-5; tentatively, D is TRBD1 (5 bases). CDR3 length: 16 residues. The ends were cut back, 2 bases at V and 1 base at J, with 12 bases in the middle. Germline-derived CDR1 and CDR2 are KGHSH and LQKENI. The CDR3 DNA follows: TGTGCCAGCTCACCAATTGGCCAGGGCAGCAATCAGCCCCAGCATTTT. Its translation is CASSPIGQGSNQPQHF.

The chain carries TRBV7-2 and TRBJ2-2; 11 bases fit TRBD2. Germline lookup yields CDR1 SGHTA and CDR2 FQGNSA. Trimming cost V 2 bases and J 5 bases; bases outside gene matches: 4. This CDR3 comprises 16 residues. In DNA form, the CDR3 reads TGTGCCAGCAGCTTAAGGGTAGCGGGAGGGACCGGGGAGCTGTTTTTT. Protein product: CASSLRVAGGTGELFF. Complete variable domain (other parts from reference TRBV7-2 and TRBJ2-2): GAGVSQSPSNKVTEKGKDVELRCDPISGHTALYWYRQSLGQGLEFLIYFQGNSAPDKSGLPSDRFSAERTGGSVSTLTIQRTQQEDSAVYLCASSLRVAGGTGELFFGEGSRLTVL.

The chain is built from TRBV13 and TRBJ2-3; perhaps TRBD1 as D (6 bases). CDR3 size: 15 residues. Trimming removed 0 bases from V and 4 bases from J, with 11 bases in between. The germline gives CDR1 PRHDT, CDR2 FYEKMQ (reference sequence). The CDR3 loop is CASSLGAGEADTQYF. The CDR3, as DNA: TGTGCCAGCAGCTTAGGAGCAGGGGAAGCAGATACGCAGTATTTT. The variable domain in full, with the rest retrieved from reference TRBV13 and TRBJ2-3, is AAGVIQSPRHLIKEKRETATLKCYPIPRHDTVYWYQQGPGQDPQFLISFYEKMQSDKGSIPDRFSAQQFSDYHSELNMSSLELGDSALYFCASSLGAGEADTQYFGPGTRLTVL.

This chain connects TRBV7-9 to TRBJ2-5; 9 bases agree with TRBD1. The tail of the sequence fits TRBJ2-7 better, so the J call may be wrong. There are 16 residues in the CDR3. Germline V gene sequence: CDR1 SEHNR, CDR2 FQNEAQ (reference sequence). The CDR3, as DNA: TGTGCCAGCAGCCCCCCTGCGGGGACAGGGATCTACGAGCAGTACTTC. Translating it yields CASSPPAGTGIYEQYF.

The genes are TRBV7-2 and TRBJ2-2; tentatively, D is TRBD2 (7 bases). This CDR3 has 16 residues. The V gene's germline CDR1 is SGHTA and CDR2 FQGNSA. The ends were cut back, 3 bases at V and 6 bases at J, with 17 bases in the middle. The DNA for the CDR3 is TGTGCCAGCAGCTTGTGGGGGGGGGCCTTAGCCGGGGAGCTGTTTTTT. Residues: CASSLWGGALAGELFF.

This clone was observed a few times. Here the CDR3 DNA reads TGTGCCAGCAGCTTATCGGACAGGGCTGGCTACACCTTC. Translated: CASSLSDRAGYTF. The chain combines TRBV5-6 with TRBJ1-2; 8 nucleotides match TRBD1. Trimming at V came to 2 bases and at J to 7 bases, leaving 4 bases not matched to a gene. This CDR3 region has 13 residues. The germline gives CDR1 SGHDT, CDR2 YYEEEE.

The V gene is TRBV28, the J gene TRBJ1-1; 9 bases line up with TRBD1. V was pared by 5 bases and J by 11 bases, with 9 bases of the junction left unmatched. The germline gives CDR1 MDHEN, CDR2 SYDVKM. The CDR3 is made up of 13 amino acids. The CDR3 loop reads CASSTGTGLVAFF. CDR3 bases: TGTGCCAGCAGTACCGGGACAGGGTTGGTGGCTTTCTTT.